What follows are 23 T cell receptor beta chains derived from one specimen sequenced in a study of CXCR3-negative and CXCR3-positive naive CD8 T cells. Carrying UMI labels, the TRB cDNA libraries were prepared through 5' RACE. TCRdb reprocessed the 5' RACE reads and reports one entry per CDR3 protein, with no DNA. Listed are roughly 48,000 distinct CDR3 sequences; around 16% falls within the top ten. Material for sequencing was memory CD8+ T cells from blood. The receptors derive from a human donor in good health. Some clones in this sample may be carry-over from other donors' samples.

The chain links TRBV27 to TRBJ2-7; the TCRdb D gene call, TRBD1, has no DNA to confirm it. The CDR3 has 18 amino acids. Germline CDR1 reads MNHEY; CDR2 reads SMNVEV (reference sequence). The CDR3 sequence is CQLLDRDRGSLNYYEQYF.

The rearrangement links TRBV29-1 to TRBJ2-1; TCRdb's D call of TRBD2 is untestable without DNA. Germline assignment: CDR1 SQVTM and CDR2 ANQGSEA. The CDR3 extends over 15 amino acids. The CDR3 here is CSVGLAESSYNEQFF.

The V gene is TRBV15, the J gene TRBJ1-3. Germline V lookup: CDR1 LNHNV, CDR2 YYDKDF (reference sequence). The CDR3 loop spans 17 amino acids. The CDR3 loop is CATSREGILGSTNTIYF.

The chain links TRBV29-1 to TRBJ2-5; TCRdb proposes TRBD1, but this gene call is untestable without DNA. The CDR3 runs 13 residues. From germline, CDR1 is SQVTM and CDR2 ANQGSEA. CDR3 amino acids: CSVPGTQQETQYF.

Frequency places this clonotype as large (0.1 to 1%). The chain has TRBV28 and TRBJ2-5; the TRBD1 assignment by TCRdb is unverifiable without DNA. Germline assignment: CDR1 MDHEN and CDR2 SYDVKM. CDR3 length: 12 residues. The CDR3 region is CASTPPRGTQYF.

V usage is TRBV27 and J usage is TRBJ1-1; TCRdb returns TRBD1, unconfirmable since there is no DNA. CDR1 is MNHEY and CDR2 is SMNVEV in the germline V gene (reference sequence). The CDR3 has 14 amino acids. CDR3 residues: CASSRDGLNTEAFF.

The chain combines TRBV29-1 with TRBJ2-2; TCRdb outputs TRBD2, but without DNA this stays unchecked. The length of the CDR3 is 11 residues. CDR1 is SQVTM, CDR2 ANQGSEA, per germline. CDR3 in amino acids: CSVEREGELFF.

V is TRBV21-1 and J is TRBJ1-4; lacking DNA, the TRBD1 call made by TCRdb goes unchecked. TRBV21-1 is termed a pseudogene. The CDR3 totals 18 residues. This CDR3 reads CASSKNYARDTHNEKLFF.

V gene TRBV28 combines with J gene TRBJ2-1; checking the TCRdb D call of TRBD1 is not possible without DNA. The CDR3 contains 13 residues. Looked up from germline, CDR1 is MDHEN and CDR2 is SYDVKM. The CDR3: CASSLEQVNEQFF.

The chain couples TRBV7-9 to TRBJ2-1; the TRBD2 assignment by TCRdb is unverifiable without DNA. The CDR3 is 16 amino acids. Germline V gives CDR1 SEHNR, CDR2 FQNEAQ (reference sequence). Here the CDR3 reads CASSRGLAGGGYEQFF.

The V gene is TRBV28, the J gene TRBJ2-4; the D gene TCRdb calls, TRBD1, cannot be checked with no DNA. Looked up from germline, CDR1 is MDHEN and CDR2 is SYDVKM. This CDR3 has 13 amino acids. The CDR3 loop is CATADRGQNIQYF.

The CDR3 reads CASSPLGGVEQYF. This chain joins TRBV28 and TRBJ2-7; TCRdb names TRBD1, which stays unverified in the absence of DNA. This CDR3 region has 13 residues. CDR1 is MDHEN and CDR2 is SYDVKM in the germline V gene.

The V gene is TRBV2, the J gene TRBJ1-2; the D call from TCRdb, TRBD1, cannot be confirmed without DNA. This CDR3 spans 14 amino acids. Germline V gene sequence: CDR1 SNHLY, CDR2 FYNNEI. This CDR3 reads CAVLGHLPNYGYTF.

The rearrangement joins TRBV27 to TRBJ2-7; TCRdb calls TRBD1, which cannot be checked without DNA. The germline CDR1 and CDR2 sequences are MNHEY and SMNVEV (reference sequence). The CDR3 extends over 13 amino acids. CDR3 loop: CASSAVGGYEQYF.

The V and J genes are TRBV28 and TRBJ2-7; TCRdb reports TRBD1, a call that lacks DNA to check it against. The CDR3 spans 14 residues. Germline CDR1 and CDR2: MDHEN and SYDVKM. CDR3: CASIRTGLRDEQYF.

The gene calls are TRBV28 and TRBJ2-7; the TCRdb D gene call, TRBD1, has no DNA to confirm it. Germline V gives CDR1 MDHEN, CDR2 SYDVKM. The CDR3 consists of 15 residues. The CDR3 sequence: CASSHTGESAYEQYF.

This sequence joins TRBV7-7 and TRBJ2-1; TCRdb proposes TRBD1, but this gene call is untestable without DNA. This CDR3 comprises 16 residues. Germline CDR1 reads SSHAT; CDR2 reads FNYEAQ (reference sequence). The CDR3 sequence is CASSQGGRESYNEQFF.

This rearrangement joins TRBV12-5 to TRBJ2-1; the TCRdb D gene call, TRBD1, has no DNA to confirm it. The CDR3 is 13 residues long. Germline CDR1 is LGHNT and CDR2 is FRNRAP. CDR3 protein: CASGLVGADEQFF.

The rearrangement uses TRBV28 and TRBJ2-7; TCRdb's D call of TRBD1 is untestable without DNA. Germline V gene sequence: CDR1 MDHEN, CDR2 SYDVKM. The length of the CDR3 is 14 residues. The chain's CDR3 is CASSSETGAYEQYF.

The V and J genes are TRBV20-1 and TRBJ2-3; without DNA, the TCRdb call of TRBD2 cannot be checked. The CDR3 loop spans 15 amino acids. The germline gives CDR1 DFQATT, CDR2 SNEGSKA (reference sequence). The CDR3 here is CSATSGEDSTDTQYF.

The chain couples TRBV18 to TRBJ2-1. Looked up from germline, CDR1 is KGHSH and CDR2 is LQKENI. The CDR3 sequence is 11 residues long. This CDR3 reads CASSQNNEQFF.

The chain employs TRBV29-1 and TRBJ2-3; TCRdb designates TRBD2, a call that cannot be tested without DNA. The CDR3 length is 14 residues. CDR1 is SQVTM, CDR2 ANQGSEA, per germline. The CDR3 loop reads CSVVIAYGTDTQYF.

This chain joins TRBV6-2 or TRBV6-3 and TRBJ1-6; TCRdb gives TRBD1 as the D gene, but with no DNA this cannot be confirmed. CDR3 length: 15 residues. The germline V gene has CDR1 MNHEY and CDR2 SVGEGT. The CDR3 reads CASSLDPGKSSPLHF.